The rows below give T cell receptor beta chains drawn from one sample of a study of blood T cell repertoires in COVID-19. TCRdb's copy holds only in-frame clones and misses some; the assay was immunoSEQ multiplex PCR. The sample has 200,000 to 250,000 clones; 80% to 90% are singletons. The sample comprised PBMCs or T cells enriched from blood (not recorded which). All receptors derive from a woman aged 40-49 years with acute COVID-19. The CDR3 runs from the conserved cysteine through the conserved F or W. Each record gives: CDR3 length, J gene, V gene, clone size, D gene, CDR3 protein, CDR3 DNA. The D gene is left open where the match is weak. Size is stated for part of the rows, as once, few or many counts, or as a class when the clone is expanded.

14	TRBJ1-2	TRBV7-9	-	-	CASSLERAFDGYTF	TGTGCCAGCAGTCTCGAGAGGGCATTCGACGGCTACACCTTC
18	TRBJ1-1	TRBV21-1	-	-	CASSKAPISSEKNTEAFF	TGTGCCAGCAGCAAAGCGCCAATCTCATCGGAGAAGAACACTGAAGCTTTCTTT
17	TRBJ2-7	TRBV27	-	-	CASSFKPTGPVSYEQYF	TGTGCCAGCAGCTTTAAACCTACAGGGCCCGTCTCCTACGAGCAGTACTTC
15	TRBJ2-4	TRBV2	-	TRBD1	CASSGDSLAKNIQYF	TGTGCCAGCAGCGGGGACAGTCTAGCCAAAAACATTCAGTACTTC
15	TRBJ2-7	TRBV2	-	TRBD1	CASSGQGAMFNEQYF	TGTGCCAGCAGTGGTCAGGGGGCGATGTTTAACGAGCAGTACTTC
12	TRBJ2-7	TRBV28	-	-	CASSPTPYEQYF	TGTGCCAGCAGTCCCACTCCCTACGAGCAGTACTTC
8	TRBJ1-1	TRBV20-1	-	-	CSQGQAFF	TGCAGCCAGGGGCAAGCTTTCTTT
13	TRBJ1-1	TRBV28	-	-	CASRGWGGGEAFF	TGTGCCAGCAGGGGGTGGGGCGGGGGTGAAGCTTTCTTT
14	TRBJ2-5	TRBV4-1	few	-	CASSQVTGQETQYF	TGCGCCAGCAGCCAAGTCACAGGACAAGAGACCCAGTACTTC
14	TRBJ2-6	TRBV5-4	-	-	CASTNRDMANVLTF	TGTGCCAGCACGAACAGGGATATGGCCAACGTCCTGACTTTC
16	TRBJ2-1	TRBV7-9	-	-	CASNPLTGRSYNEQFF	TGTGCCTCGAACCCCCTGACAGGCCGCTCCTACAATGAGCAGTTCTTC
15	TRBJ2-2	TRBV19	-	-	CASSFDPAGTGELFF	TGTGCCAGTAGTTTCGATCCGGCGGGAACCGGGGAGCTGTTTTTT
14	TRBJ1-6	TRBV3-1/TRBV3-2	-	TRBD1	CASSTTGANSPLHF	TGTGCCAGCAGCACGACAGGGGCGAATTCACCCCTCCACTTT
15	TRBJ1-1	TRBV3-1/TRBV3-2	-	TRBD1	CASSPGQGAGTEAFF	TGTGCCAGCAGCCCGGGACAGGGGGCTGGCACTGAAGCTTTCTTT
14	TRBJ1-1	TRBV6-2/TRBV6-3	-	TRBD1	CASSRQGGNTEAFF	TGTGCCAGCAGCAGACAGGGCGGGAACACTGAAGCTTTCTTT
15	TRBJ1-6	TRBV6-1	once	-	CASSESLGLRSPLHF	TGTGCCAGCAGTGAAAGTCTTGGGTTGAGGTCACCCCTCCACTTT
15	TRBJ2-2	TRBV5-1	-	-	CASRTGTSSTGELFF	TGCGCCAGCAGGACCGGGACAAGTTCGACCGGGGAGCTGTTTTTT